This passage covers 14 T cell receptor beta chains from one sample sequenced in a study of cytomegalovirus exposure and HLA in healthy donors (dated by TCRdb to 2015 to 2018). Libraries were made using the immunoSEQ multiplex PCR assay. TCRdb mirrors the immuneACCESS table, restricted to in-frame sequences. Some clones are absent from its copies; in checked studies, under half trace to an unresolved V gene, and the reason for the others is unknown. Within this sample are about 73,000 clones, with 94% of them counted one time only. The ten largest make up more than 0.8% of the sample. Sequencing was performed on PBMCs. The source of these receptors is a woman between 18 and 30 years old in good health and CMV-seronegative.

CDR3 region: CASSPETGVNTEAFF. The DNA of the CDR3 is TGTGCCAGCAGCCCGGAGACAGGGGTGAACACTGAAGCTTTCTTT. The genes are TRBV9 and TRBJ1-1; 8 positions match TRBD1. The V gene end was trimmed by 4 bases and the J gene end by 0 bases; junction bases not matched to a gene: 5. The CDR3 is made up of 15 amino acids. CDR1 SGDLS and CDR2 YYNGEE come from the germline V gene.

The J gene is TRBJ2-3, the V gene TRBV18, with TRBD2 identical over 7 bases. J was trimmed by 7 bases and V by 3 bases; bases with no gene match: 16. This CDR3 has 17 residues. Germline CDR1 KGHSH, CDR2 LQKENI. The CDR3 reads CASSPSPGLIYQNTQYF. The CDR3 DNA reads as TGTGCCAGCTCACCGAGTCCGGGACTAATTTATCAAAATACGCAGTATTTT.

The chain uses TRBV5-4 and TRBJ1-2; maybe TRBD1 (5 bases). The germline V gene has CDR1 SGHNT and CDR2 YYREEE (reference sequence). Between the trimmed V and J ends, which lost 0 bases and 8 bases, there was a span of 14 bases. The CDR3 runs 14 residues. This chain's CDR3 is CASSLGQLLSGYTF. In nucleotides, the CDR3 is TGTGCCAGCAGCTTGGGACAGCTCCTTTCGGGCTACACCTTC. The full variable domain, its missing parts supplied by reference TRBV5-4 and TRBJ1-2, is ETGVTQSPTHLIKTRGQQVTLRCSSQSGHNTVSWYQQALGQGPQFIFQYYREEENGRGNFPPRFSGLQFPNYSSELNVNALELDDSALYLCASSLGQLLSGYTFGSGTRLTVV.

This clone occurred once. The chain joins TRBV5-8 to TRBJ2-3; perhaps TRBD2 as D (5 bases). This CDR3 is 16 amino acids long. The germline V and J ends were trimmed by 0 bases and 2 bases, with 13 bases remaining between them. Germline V gene lookup returns CDR1 SGHTS and CDR2 YDEGEE. The CDR3 DNA is TGTGCCAGCAGCTTGGGTTTTGGGAGTTCCACAGATACGCAGTATTTT. Translation: CASSLGFGSSTDTQYF.

The chain has TRBV13 and TRBJ1-3; maybe TRBD1 (5 bases). V lost 2 bases and J 4 bases, leaving 12 bases between the germline ends. Germline CDR1 and CDR2: PRHDT and FYEKMQ (reference sequence). This CDR3 has 15 residues. CDR3: CASSLRDSGGNTIYF. In nucleotides, the CDR3 is TGTGCCAGCAGCTTACGCGACAGTGGAGGAAACACCATATATTTT.

The chain carries TRBV10-1 and TRBJ1-1; D perhaps matches TRBD1 (5 bases). Germline CDR1 WNHNN, CDR2 SYGVQD (reference sequence). V shed 2 bases and J shed 1 base, with 5 bases lying between them. CDR3 length equals 13 residues. As DNA, the CDR3 is TGCGCCAGCAGTGAGGGACAGAACACTGAAGCTTTCTTT. Translating gives CASSEGQNTEAFF.

The V call is TRBV27, the J call TRBJ2-1, with D possibly being TRBD1 (5 bases). CDR1 is MNHEY and CDR2 is SMNVEV in the germline V gene (reference sequence). The CDR3 sequence is 16 residues long. The ends were cut back, 5 bases at V and 0 bases at J, with 14 bases in the middle. The CDR3: CASSPNQGVSYNEQFF. CDR3 coding DNA: TGTGCCAGCAGTCCGAACCAGGGTGTCTCCTACAATGAGCAGTTCTTC.

The rearrangement links TRBV5-4 to TRBJ2-1; 11 bases are shared with TRBD2. Germline V gene data show CDR1 as SGHNT and CDR2 as YYREEE (reference sequence). This CDR3 is built from 14 residues. The V gene end was trimmed by 4 bases and the J gene end by 6 bases; junction bases not matched to a gene: 3. As DNA, the CDR3 is TGTGCCAGCAGCACTAGCGGGAGAGTCAATGAGCAGTTCTTC. Translated, it gives CASSTSGRVNEQFF.

This clone is a singleton in its sample. The V gene is TRBV6-5, the J gene TRBJ2-1; 7 bases are a match to TRBD1. The CDR3 runs to 14 residues. V dropped 6 bases and J dropped 4; count of bases not matched to a gene: 6. CDR1 MNHEY and CDR2 SVGAGI come from the germline V gene. The CDR3 DNA is TGTGCCAGCAGCGTGTTGGGACAGTACAATGAGCAGTTCTTC. Amino acids: CASSVLGQYNEQFF.

The V and J genes are TRBV27 and TRBJ2-1; 11 bases are shared with TRBD2. CDR3 length: 16 amino acids. The junction had 8 bases not matched to a gene; V was cut back by 5 bases and J by 5 bases. From germline, CDR1 is MNHEY and CDR2 SMNVEV (reference sequence). As DNA, the CDR3 is TGTGCCAGCAGTCAGATAGCGGGAGGGCTACACAATGAGCAGTTCTTC. This sequence encodes CASSQIAGGLHNEQFF.

The rearrangement joins TRBV10-2 to TRBJ1-1; D gene ambiguous. The CDR3 is 13 residues long. CDR1 and CDR2 from the germline V gene are WSHSY and SAAADI. V lost 3 bases to trimming and J lost 1 base, with 6 bases between them. Here the CDR3 DNA reads TGCGCCAGCAGTGAATCGAGGAACACTGAAGCTTTCTTT. Translated: CASSESRNTEAFF.

The V call is TRBV18, the J call TRBJ2-7, with TRBD1 identical over 12 bases. The CDR3 extends over 14 amino acids. CDR1 and CDR2 from the germline V gene are KGHSH and LQKENI. Losses at the gene ends were 4 bases for V and 6 bases for J; bases not matched to a gene: 4. CDR3 coding DNA: TGTGCCAGCTCACAGGGGACAGGGGGCCGCGAGCAGTACTTC. This encodes CASSQGTGGREQYF.

This clone showed up just once. The chain carries TRBV6-6 and TRBJ2-7; D gene uncertain. CDR3 length: 13 residues. V dropped 2 bases and J dropped 4 bases, with 9 bases sitting between them. CDR1 is MNHNY and CDR2 is SVGAGI in the germline V gene (reference sequence). The CDR3 region is CASSYGAQYEQYF. In nucleotides, the CDR3 is TGTGCCAGCAGTTACGGAGCCCAATACGAGCAGTACTTC.

V usage is TRBV6-5 and J usage is TRBJ1-2, with 7 nucleotides matching TRBD1. Germline assignment: CDR1 MNHEY and CDR2 SVGAGI. This CDR3 has 15 amino acids. Losses at the gene ends were 6 bases for V and 5 bases for J; bases not matched to a gene: 12. The chain's CDR3 is CASSQNPTGLYGYTF. DNA of the CDR3: TGTGCCAGCAGCCAGAACCCGACAGGGCTGTATGGCTACACCTTC.